This TCR beta chain was recorded in a study of identical twins. Via MiXCR, TCRdb re-called the 5' RACE reads, giving one row per CDR3 protein. The sample includes 410,000 or so distinct CDR3 sequences, roughly 18% of them seen just once. For this clonotype: What it binds is not known.

Overall study results and limits: Cord blood beta clonotypes present at high abundance carried fewer insertions; no such pattern appeared in memory repertoires.

There are 14 residues in the CDR3. Per the germline V gene, CDR1 is DFQATT and CDR2 is SNEGSKA (reference sequence). J gave up 4 bases and V 0 bases, and 5 bases lay outside the gene matches. All donors comprised healthy Caucasians. The chain carries TRBV20-1 and TRBJ2-5, with 7 bases aligning to TRBD1. Source material: naive T cells sorted from blood. The TCR sequence derives from a man over 45 in good health. The CDR3 spells CSARDQQGRETQYF. CDR3 nucleotides: TGCAGTGCTAGAGATCAACAGGGGAGAGAGACCCAGTACTTC.